The T cell receptor (beta chain) described here comes from a study of response to subunit inactivated influenza vaccine. Germline V gene lookup returns CDR1 DFQATT and CDR2 SNEGSKA (reference sequence). The V and J ends lost 5 bases and 5 bases, in that order; junction bases with no gene match: 6. The CDR3 sequence is 15 residues long. TCRdb fed the RT-PCR reads into MiXCR, producing one record per CDR3 protein. Here the sample spans some 640,000 distinct CDR3 sequences, roughly 14% being singletons. The clonotype originates from a man aged 50-60 years who received an inactivated influenza vaccine. V usage is TRBV20-1 and J usage is TRBJ2-7, with TRBD2 matching over 16 bases. The input for sequencing was PBMCs from blood, taken less than 15 days before vaccination. This CDR3 is CSAPKGTSGRDEQYF. The CDR3 coding sequence is TGCAGTGCTCCAAAGGGGACTAGCGGGAGGGACGAGCAGTACTTC.